This entry features one TCR beta chain sequence. Using immunoSEQ multiplex PCR, the repertoire was profiled, and TCRdb retains in-frame clones only, with some absent. The top ten clones hold nearly 25% of a sample with some 800,000 clones, about 91% of them seen once. These data originate in a study of shared clonotypes between healthy human individuals. Study information: Donors had three CD4 naive, three CD4 memory, two CD8 naive and one CD8 memory plate apiece.

CD45RO-negative, CCR7-positively selected cells formed the naive CD8 fraction, excluding terminally differentiated effector memory CD45RA+ cells. The germline gives CDR1 LNHDA, CDR2 SQIVND (reference sequence). The CDR3 extends over 16 amino acids. The V end lost 6 bases, the J end lost 4 bases, and 21 bases lay between the germline ends. The clonotype comes from a man aged 25-45 years in good health. The sequenced sample was naive CD8+ T cells sorted from blood. J is TRBJ1-2 and V is TRBV19; D gene ambiguous. The CDR3 DNA reads as TGTGCCAGTAGGTCCCAAGGGTCTCTCTATCTCTATGGCTACACCTTC. Amino acid sequence: CASRSQGSLYLYGYTF.